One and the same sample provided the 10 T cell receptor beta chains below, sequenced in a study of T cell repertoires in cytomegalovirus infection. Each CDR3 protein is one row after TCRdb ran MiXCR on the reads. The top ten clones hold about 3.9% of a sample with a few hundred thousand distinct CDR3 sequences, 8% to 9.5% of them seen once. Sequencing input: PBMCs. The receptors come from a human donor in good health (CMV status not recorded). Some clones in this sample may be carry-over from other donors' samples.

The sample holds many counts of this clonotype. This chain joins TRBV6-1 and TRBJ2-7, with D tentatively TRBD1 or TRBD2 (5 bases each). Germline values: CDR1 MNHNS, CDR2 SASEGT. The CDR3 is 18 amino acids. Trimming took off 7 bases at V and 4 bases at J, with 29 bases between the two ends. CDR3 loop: CASMQGASSSRPPYEQYF. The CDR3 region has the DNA TGTGCCAGCATGCAGGGTGCTAGCTCAAGCCGGCCTCCATACGAGCAGTACTTC.

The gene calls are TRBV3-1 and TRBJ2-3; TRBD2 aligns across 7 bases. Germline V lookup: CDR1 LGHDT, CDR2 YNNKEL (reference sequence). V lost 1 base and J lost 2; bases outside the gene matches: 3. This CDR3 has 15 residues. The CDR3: CASSQVAGVTDTQYF. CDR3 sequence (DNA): TGTGCCAGCAGCCAAGTCGCGGGAGTCACAGATACGCAGTATTTT.

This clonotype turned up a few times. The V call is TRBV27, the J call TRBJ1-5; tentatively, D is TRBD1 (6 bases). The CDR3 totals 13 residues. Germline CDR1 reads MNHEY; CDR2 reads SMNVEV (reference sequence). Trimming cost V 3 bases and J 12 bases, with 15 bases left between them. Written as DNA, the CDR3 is TGTGCCAGCAGTTTGTCTTCAGGGGTCGGCCAGCATTTT. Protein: CASSLSSGVGQHF.

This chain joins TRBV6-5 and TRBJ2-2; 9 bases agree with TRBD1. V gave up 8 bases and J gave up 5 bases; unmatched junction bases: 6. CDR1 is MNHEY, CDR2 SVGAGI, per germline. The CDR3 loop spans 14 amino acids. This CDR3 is CASRGQGETGELFF. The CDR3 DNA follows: TGTGCCAGCCGGGGACAGGGTGAAACCGGGGAGCTGTTTTTT.

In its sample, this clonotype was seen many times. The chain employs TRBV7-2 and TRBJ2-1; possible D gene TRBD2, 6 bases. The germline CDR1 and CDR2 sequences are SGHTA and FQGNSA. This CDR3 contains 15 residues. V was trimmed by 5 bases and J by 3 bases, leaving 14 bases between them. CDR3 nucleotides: TGTGCCAGCAGCCCGGGGGATTTAAACTACAATGAGCAGTTCTTC. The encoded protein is CASSPGDLNYNEQFF. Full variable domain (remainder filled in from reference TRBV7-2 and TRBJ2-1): GAGVSQSPSNKVTEKGKDVELRCDPISGHTALYWYRQSLGQGLEFLIYFQGNSAPDKSGLPSDRFSAERTGGSVSTLTIQRTQQEDSAVYLCASSPGDLNYNEQFFGPGTRLTVL.

This chain's CDR3 is CSAPIAGPYNEQFF. CDR3 bases: TGCAGTGCCCCCATTGCGGGCCCCTACAATGAGCAGTTCTTC. The chain links TRBV20-1 to TRBJ2-1, with a weak D call TRBD2 (5 bases). The V end was cut by 6 bases, the J end by 2 bases, with 14 bases between. From germline, CDR1 is DFQATT and CDR2 SNEGSKA (reference sequence). The CDR3 extends over 14 amino acids.

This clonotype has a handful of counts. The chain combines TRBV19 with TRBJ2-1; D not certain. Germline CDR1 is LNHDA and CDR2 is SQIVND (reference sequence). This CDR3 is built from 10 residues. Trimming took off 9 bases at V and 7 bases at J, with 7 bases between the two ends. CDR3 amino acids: CASGVNEQFF. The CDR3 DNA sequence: TGTGCCAGCGGCGTAAATGAGCAGTTCTTC.

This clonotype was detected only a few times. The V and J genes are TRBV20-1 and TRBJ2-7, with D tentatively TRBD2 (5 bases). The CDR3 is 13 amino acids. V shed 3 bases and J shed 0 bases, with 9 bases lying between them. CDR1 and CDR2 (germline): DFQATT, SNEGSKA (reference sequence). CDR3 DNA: TGCAGTGCTAGTACGGGGAGCTCCTACGAGCAGTACTTC. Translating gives CSASTGSSYEQYF.

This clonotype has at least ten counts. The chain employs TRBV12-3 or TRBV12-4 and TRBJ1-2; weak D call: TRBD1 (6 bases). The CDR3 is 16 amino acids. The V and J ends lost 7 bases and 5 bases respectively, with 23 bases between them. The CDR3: CASTLGAVSRTYGYTF. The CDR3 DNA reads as TGTGCCAGCACCCTGGGGGCGGTATCAAGAACTTATGGCTACACCTTC.

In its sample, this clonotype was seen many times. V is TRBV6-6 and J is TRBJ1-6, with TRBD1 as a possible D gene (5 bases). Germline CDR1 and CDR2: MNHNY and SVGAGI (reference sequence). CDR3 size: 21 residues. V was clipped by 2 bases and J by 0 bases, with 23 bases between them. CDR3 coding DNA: TGTGCCAGCAGTTACGAGACCGGGGGTCCCGATTACAGCTCCTATAATTCACCCCTCCACTTT. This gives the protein CASSYETGGPDYSSYNSPLHF.